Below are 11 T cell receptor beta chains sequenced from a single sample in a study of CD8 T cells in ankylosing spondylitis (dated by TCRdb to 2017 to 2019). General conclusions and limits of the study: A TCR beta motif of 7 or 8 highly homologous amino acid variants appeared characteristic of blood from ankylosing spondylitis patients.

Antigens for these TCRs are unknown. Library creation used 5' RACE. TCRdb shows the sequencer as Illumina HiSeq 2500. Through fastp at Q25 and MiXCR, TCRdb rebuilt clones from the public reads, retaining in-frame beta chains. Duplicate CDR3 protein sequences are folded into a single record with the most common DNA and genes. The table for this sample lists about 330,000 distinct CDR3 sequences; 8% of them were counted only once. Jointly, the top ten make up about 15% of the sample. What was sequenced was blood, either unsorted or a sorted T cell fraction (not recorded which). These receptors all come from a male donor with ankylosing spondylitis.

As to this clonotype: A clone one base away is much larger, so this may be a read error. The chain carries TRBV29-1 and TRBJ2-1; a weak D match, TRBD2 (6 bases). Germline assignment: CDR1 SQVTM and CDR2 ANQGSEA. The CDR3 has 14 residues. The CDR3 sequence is CSVEGTCYNNEQFF. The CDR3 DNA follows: TGCAGCGTGGAAGGGACTTGTTATAACAATGAGCAGTTCTTC.

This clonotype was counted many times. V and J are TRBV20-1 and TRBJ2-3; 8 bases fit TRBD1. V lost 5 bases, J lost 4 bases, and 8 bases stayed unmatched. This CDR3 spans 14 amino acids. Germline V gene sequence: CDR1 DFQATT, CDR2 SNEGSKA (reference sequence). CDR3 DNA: TGCAGTGCTTCCTCGACAGGGGAGGCAGATACGCAGTATTTT. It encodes CSASSTGEADTQYF.

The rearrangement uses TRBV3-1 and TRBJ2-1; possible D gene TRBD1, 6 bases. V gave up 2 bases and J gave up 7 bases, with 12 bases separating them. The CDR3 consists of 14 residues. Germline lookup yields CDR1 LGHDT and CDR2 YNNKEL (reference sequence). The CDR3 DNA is TGTGCCAGCAGCCAAAGAGGGGGAGTTAATGAGCAGTTCTTC. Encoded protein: CASSQRGGVNEQFF.

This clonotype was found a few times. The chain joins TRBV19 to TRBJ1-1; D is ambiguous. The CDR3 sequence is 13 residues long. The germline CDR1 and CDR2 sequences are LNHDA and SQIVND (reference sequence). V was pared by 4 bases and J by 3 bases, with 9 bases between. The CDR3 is CASSTTRDTEAFF. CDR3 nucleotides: TGTGCCAGTAGTACAACACGCGACACTGAAGCTTTCTTT.

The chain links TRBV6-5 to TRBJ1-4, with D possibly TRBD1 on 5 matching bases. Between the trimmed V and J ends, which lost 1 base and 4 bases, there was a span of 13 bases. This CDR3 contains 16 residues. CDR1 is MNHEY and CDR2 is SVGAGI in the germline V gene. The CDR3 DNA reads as TGTGCCAGCAGTTACTTTGGGGCAGGGAGTAATGAAAAACTGTTTTTT. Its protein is CASSYFGAGSNEKLFF.

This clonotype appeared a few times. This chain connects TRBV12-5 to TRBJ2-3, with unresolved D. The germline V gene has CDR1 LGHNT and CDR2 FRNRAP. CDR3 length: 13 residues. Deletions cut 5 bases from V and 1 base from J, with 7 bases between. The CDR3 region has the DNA TGTGCTAGTGGTCGGACCCGCACAGATACGCAGTATTTT. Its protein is CASGRTRTDTQYF.

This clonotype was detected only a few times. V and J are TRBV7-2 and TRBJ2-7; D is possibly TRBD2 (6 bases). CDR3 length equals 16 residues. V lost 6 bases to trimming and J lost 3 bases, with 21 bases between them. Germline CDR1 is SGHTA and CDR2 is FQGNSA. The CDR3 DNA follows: TGTGCCAGCAGAGTTACTAGCATCCTCGGGAACTACGAGCAGTACTTC. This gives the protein CASRVTSILGNYEQYF.

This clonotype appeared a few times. The CDR3 region has the DNA TGTGCCAGTACCCCTGGACTTTACACAGATACGCAGTATTTT. This translates into CASTPGLYTDTQYF. The chain has TRBV19 and TRBJ2-3, with D perhaps TRBD2 (5 bases). Germline values: CDR1 LNHDA, CDR2 SQIVND (reference sequence). V was pared by 7 bases and J by 2 bases, with 13 bases between. The CDR3 consists of 14 residues.

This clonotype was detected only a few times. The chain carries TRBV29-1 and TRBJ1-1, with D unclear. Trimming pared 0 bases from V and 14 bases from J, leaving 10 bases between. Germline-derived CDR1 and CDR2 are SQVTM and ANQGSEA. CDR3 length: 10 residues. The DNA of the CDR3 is TGCAGCGTTGAAGATGGGCGGCCATTCTTT. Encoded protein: CSVEDGRPFF.

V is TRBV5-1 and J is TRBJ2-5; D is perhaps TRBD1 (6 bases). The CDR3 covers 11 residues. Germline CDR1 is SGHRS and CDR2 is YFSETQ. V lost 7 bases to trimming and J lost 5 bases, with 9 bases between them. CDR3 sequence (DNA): TGCGCCAGCGGGACATCGGAGACCCAGTACTTC. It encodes CASGTSETQYF.

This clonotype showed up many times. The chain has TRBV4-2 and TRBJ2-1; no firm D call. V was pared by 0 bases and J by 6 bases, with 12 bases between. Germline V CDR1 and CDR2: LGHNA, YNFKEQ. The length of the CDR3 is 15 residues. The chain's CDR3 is CASSQDSRLGNEQFF. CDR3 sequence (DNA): TGTGCCAGCAGCCAAGATAGTCGGCTCGGCAATGAGCAGTTCTTC.